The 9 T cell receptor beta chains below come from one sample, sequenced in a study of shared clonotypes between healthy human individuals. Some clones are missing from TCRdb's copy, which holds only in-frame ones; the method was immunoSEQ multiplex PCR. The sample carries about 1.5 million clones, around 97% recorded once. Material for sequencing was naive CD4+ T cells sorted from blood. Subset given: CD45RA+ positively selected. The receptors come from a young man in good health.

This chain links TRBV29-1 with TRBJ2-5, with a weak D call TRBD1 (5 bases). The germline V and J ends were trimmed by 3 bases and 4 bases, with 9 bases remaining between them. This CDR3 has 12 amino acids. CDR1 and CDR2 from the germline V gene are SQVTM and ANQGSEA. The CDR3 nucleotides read TGCAGCGTTGATGGGGCGGTAGAGACCCAGTACTTC. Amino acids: CSVDGAVETQYF.

CDR3 loop: CASSASPDVQPQHF. For the CDR3, the DNA is TGTGCCAGCAGTGCCTCTCCGGACGTTCAGCCCCAGCATTTT. This chain connects TRBV28 to TRBJ1-5; D remains ambiguous. This CDR3 is 14 amino acids long. The V end lost 5 bases, the J end lost 6 bases, and 14 bases lay between the germline ends. Germline V gene lookup returns CDR1 MDHEN and CDR2 SYDVKM.

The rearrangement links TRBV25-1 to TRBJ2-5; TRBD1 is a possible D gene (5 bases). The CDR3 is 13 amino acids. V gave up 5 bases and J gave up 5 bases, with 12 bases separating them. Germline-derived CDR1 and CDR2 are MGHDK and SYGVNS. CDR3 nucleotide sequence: TGTGCCAGCAGTAGCCGGACAACGGAGACCCAGTACTTC. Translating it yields CASSSRTTETQYF. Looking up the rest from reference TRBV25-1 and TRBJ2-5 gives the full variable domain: EADIYQTPRYLVIGTGKKITLECSQTMGHDKMYWYQQDPGMELHLIHYSYGVNSTEKGDLSSESTVSRIRTEHFPLTLESARPSHTSQYLCASSSRTTETQYFGPGTRLLVL.

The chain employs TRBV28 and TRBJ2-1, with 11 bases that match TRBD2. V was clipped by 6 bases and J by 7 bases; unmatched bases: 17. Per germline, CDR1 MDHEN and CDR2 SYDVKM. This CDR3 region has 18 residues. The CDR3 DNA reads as TGTGCCAGCAGACTTACGTGGCTAGCGGGGGGACTGGGGAATGAGCAGTTCTTC. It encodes CASRLTWLAGGLGNEQFF. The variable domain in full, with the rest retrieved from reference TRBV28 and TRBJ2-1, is DVKVTQSSRYLVKRTGEKVFLECVQDMDHENMFWYRQDPGLGLRLIYFSYDVKMKEKGDIPEGYSVSREKKERFSLILESASTNQTSMYLCASRLTWLAGGLGNEQFFGPGTRLTVL.

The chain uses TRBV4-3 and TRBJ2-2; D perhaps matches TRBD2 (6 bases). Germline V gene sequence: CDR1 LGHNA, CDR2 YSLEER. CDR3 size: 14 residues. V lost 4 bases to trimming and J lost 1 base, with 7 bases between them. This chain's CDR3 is CASSPRGNTGELFF. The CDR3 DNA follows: TGCGCCAGCAGCCCGCGGGGGAACACCGGGGAGCTGTTTTTT.

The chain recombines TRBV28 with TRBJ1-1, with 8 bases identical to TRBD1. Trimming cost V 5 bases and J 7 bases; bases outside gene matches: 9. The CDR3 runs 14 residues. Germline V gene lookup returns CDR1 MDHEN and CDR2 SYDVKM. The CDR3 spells CASSPPGGAGEAFF. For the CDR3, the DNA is TGTGCCAGCAGTCCGCCAGGGGGCGCGGGTGAAGCTTTCTTT.

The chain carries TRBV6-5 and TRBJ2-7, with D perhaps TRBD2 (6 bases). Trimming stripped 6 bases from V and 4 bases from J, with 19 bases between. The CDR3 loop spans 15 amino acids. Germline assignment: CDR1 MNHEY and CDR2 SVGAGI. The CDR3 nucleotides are TGTGCCAGCAGCTATGGGGACTTAGGTGGGTACGAGCAGTACTTC. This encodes CASSYGDLGGYEQYF.

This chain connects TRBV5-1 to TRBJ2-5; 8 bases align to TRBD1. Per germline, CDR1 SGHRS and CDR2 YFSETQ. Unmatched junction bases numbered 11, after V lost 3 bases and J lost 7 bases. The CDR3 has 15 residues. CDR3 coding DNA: TGCGCCAGCAGCTCAGGTTGGCAGGGGGCGGCGACCCAGTACTTC. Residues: CASSSGWQGAATQYF.

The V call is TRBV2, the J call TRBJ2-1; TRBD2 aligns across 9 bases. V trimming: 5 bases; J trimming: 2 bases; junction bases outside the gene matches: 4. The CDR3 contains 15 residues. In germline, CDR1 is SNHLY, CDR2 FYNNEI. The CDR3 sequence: CASSPRLAAYNEQFF. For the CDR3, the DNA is TGTGCCAGCAGTCCTAGACTAGCGGCCTACAATGAGCAGTTCTTC.